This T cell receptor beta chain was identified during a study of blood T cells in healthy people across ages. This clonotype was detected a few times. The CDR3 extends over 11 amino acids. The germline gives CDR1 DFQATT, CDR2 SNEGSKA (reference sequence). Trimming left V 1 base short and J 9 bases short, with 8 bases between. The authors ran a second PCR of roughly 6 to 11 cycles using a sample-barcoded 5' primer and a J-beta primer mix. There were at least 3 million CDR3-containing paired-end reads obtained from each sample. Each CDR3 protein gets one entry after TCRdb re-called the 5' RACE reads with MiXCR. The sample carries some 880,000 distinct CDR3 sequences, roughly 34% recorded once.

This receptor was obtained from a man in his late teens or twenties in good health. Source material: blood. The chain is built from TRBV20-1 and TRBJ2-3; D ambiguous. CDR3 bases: TGCAGTGCTAGAGGTGCCCTGACGCAGTATTTT. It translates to CSARGALTQYF.